The source of this TCR beta chain is a study of cytomegalovirus exposure and HLA in healthy donors. CDR3 length: 13 residues. CDR1 SGHKS and CDR2 YYEKEE come from the germline V gene (reference sequence). Trimming removed 4 bases from V and 4 bases from J; junction bases left unmatched: 2. Regarding this clone: Its antigen is undetermined.

It was with 60 Vbeta and 13 Jbeta primers that the PCR ran. Only in-frame clones appear in the TCRdb table, and some are missing; sequencing was by immunoSEQ multiplex PCR. This sample contains approximately 110,000 clones. Overall study results and limits: Analysis was carried out at a later point, and it linked a missense DCLRE1C variant to TCR beta V- and J-gene trimming.

The chain uses TRBV5-5 and TRBJ2-5; TRBD1 matches 9 bases. Sequenced sample: PBMCs. The sequence came from a man under 40 in good health and CMV-seronegative. CDR3 DNA sequence: TGTGCCAGCAGCCCGGACAGGGGAGAGACCCAGTACTTC. It is translated as CASSPDRGETQYF.